The 23 T cell receptor beta chains listed next were all sequenced from one sample in a study of cytotoxic CD8 clonotypes in ibrutinib-treated CLL. The protocol was immunoSEQ multiplex PCR, while the TCRdb copy is restricted to in-frame clones and leaves out a portion. The repertoire has roughly 150,000 clones, 70% to 85% of them found once; the top ten carry about 4.6%. Sample: PBMCs, taken after 24 months of ibrutinib treatment. The receptors come from a human donor with chronic lymphocytic leukemia.

The chain couples TRBV29-1 to TRBJ1-1; the D gene is possibly TRBD1 (5 bases). The length of the CDR3 is 13 residues. Germline loops: CDR1 SQVTM, CDR2 ANQGSEA. Trimming pared 5 bases from V and 6 bases from J, leaving 16 bases between. CDR3 sequence: CSVRLGGAPEAFF. CDR3 in DNA: TGCAGCGTTAGGCTCGGAGGGGCCCCTGAAGCTTTCTTT.

This clone showed up many times. This chain links TRBV29-1 with TRBJ1-2; no definite D call. V lost 3 bases, J lost 7 bases, and 12 bases lay in between. The V gene's germline CDR1 is SQVTM and CDR2 ANQGSEA. The CDR3 is 12 amino acids. The CDR3: CSVDGVSPGYTF. The CDR3 DNA follows: TGCAGCGTTGATGGGGTCTCCCCTGGCTACACCTTC.

The gene calls are TRBV7-2 and TRBJ2-3; no reliable D call. The length of the CDR3 is 14 residues. V lost 0 bases to trimming and J lost 2 bases, with 6 bases between them. Germline V gene sequence: CDR1 SGHTA, CDR2 FQGNSA. The DNA of the CDR3 is TGTGCCAGCAGCTTAGCTGCAGACACAGATACGCAGTATTTT. Residues: CASSLAADTDTQYF.

The chain carries TRBV7-9 and TRBJ2-1; D gene ambiguous. Per the germline V gene, CDR1 is SEHNR and CDR2 is FQNEAQ (reference sequence). Between the trimmed V and J ends, which lost 3 bases and 10 bases, there was a span of 7 bases. The CDR3 is made up of 11 amino acids. In nucleotides, the CDR3 is TGTGCCAGCAGCTTCGGCCCCGAGCAGTTCTTC. Translated, it gives CASSFGPEQFF.

The genes are TRBV7-8 and TRBJ1-1; 11 nucleotides line up with TRBD1. The V segment lost 3 bases and the J segment 0 bases; nucleotides outside the gene matches: 6. CDR1 and CDR2 (germline): SGHVS, FQNEAQ. CDR3 size: 17 residues. The CDR3 coding sequence is TGTGCCAGCAGCTTTTCCAGGACAGGGGGCATGAACACTGAAGCTTTCTTT. It codes for CASSFSRTGGMNTEAFF.

Only a few counts were recorded for this clone. The V call is TRBV2, the J call TRBJ1-3, with a tentative D call TRBD1 (5 bases). Trimming took off 6 bases at V and 10 bases at J, with 16 bases between the two ends. The CDR3 has 13 residues. The germline gives CDR1 SNHLY, CDR2 FYNNEI. In DNA, the CDR3 is TGTGCCAGCAGGAAACAGGCCGATCTGACCATATATTTT. The encoded protein is CASRKQADLTIYF. The variable domain in full, with the rest retrieved from reference TRBV2 and TRBJ1-3, is EPEVTQTPSHQVTQMGQEVILRCVPISNHLYFYWYRQILGQKVEFLVSFYNNEISEKSEIFDDQFSVERPDGSNFTLKIRSTKLEDSAMYFCASRKQADLTIYFGEGSWLTVV.

The rearrangement uses TRBV7-9 and TRBJ1-4; the D is unclear. Deletions cut 5 bases from V and 0 bases from J, with 10 bases between. This CDR3 has 15 residues. Germline CDR1 reads SEHNR; CDR2 reads FQNEAQ (reference sequence). The CDR3 DNA follows: TGTGCCAGCAGCGGTGGCTCGGCAACTAATGAAAAACTGTTTTTT. It encodes CASSGGSATNEKLFF. Together with reference TRBV7-9 and TRBJ1-4, the CDR3 gives the full variable domain: DTGVSQNPRHKITKRGQNVTFRCDPISEHNRLYWYRQTLGQGPEFLTYFQNEAQLEKSRLLSDRFSAERPKGSFSTLEIQRTEQGDSAMYLCASSGGSATNEKLFFGSGTQLSVL.

This chain links TRBV7-3 with TRBJ1-2; the D gene is possibly TRBD1 (6 bases). CDR3 length: 13 amino acids. Germline-derived CDR1 and CDR2 are SGHTA and FQGTGA. Trimming cost V 4 bases and J 4 bases, with 10 bases left between them. The CDR3 protein is CASSYSRGYGYTF. The CDR3 DNA sequence: TGTGCCAGCAGCTATTCCAGGGGCTATGGCTACACCTTC.

With respect to this clone: Its ends do not fully match the called genes, so a read error is possible. V is TRBV7-8 and J is TRBJ1-2; 8 nucleotides match TRBD1. This CDR3 contains 17 residues. Germline V gives CDR1 SGHVS, CDR2 FQNEAQ. Written as DNA, the CDR3 is TGTGCCGGCAGCTTACGGCAGGGGGCGACCGGGGACTATGGCTACACCTTC. Protein: CAGSLRQGATGDYGYTF.

The J gene is TRBJ1-5, the V gene TRBV18; 10 positions match TRBD1. V shed 3 bases and J 8 bases; nucleotides not matched to a gene: 7. Germline V gene sequence: CDR1 KGHSH, CDR2 LQKENI. The CDR3 has 15 amino acids. The CDR3 coding sequence is TGTGCCAGCTCACCGTTTGGGACAGGGGTCGAGCCCCAGCATTTT. Protein: CASSPFGTGVEPQHF. The full variable domain, in which reference TRBV18 and TRBJ1-5 provide the parts outside the CDR3, is NAGVMQNPRHLVRRRGQEARLRCSPMKGHSHVYWYRQLPEEGLKFMVYLQKENIIDESGMPKERFSAEFPKEGPSILRIQQVVRGDSAAYFCASSPFGTGVEPQHFGDGTRLSIL.

The chain carries TRBV11-2 and TRBJ2-7; the match to TRBD1 covers 10 bases. The CDR3 length is 15 residues. Germline CDR1 is SGHAT and CDR2 is FQNNGV. The ends lost 5 bases at V and 1 base at J; junction bases unmatched: 5. Written as DNA, the CDR3 is TGTGCCAGCAGCCCTCGGACAGGGGGGTCCTACGAGCAGTACTTC. Its translation: CASSPRTGGSYEQYF.

The V and J genes are TRBV15 and TRBJ2-1; maybe TRBD2 (5 bases). The CDR3 runs 15 residues. The V end was cut by 0 bases, the J end by 3 bases, with 9 bases between. Germline V gene lookup returns CDR1 LNHNV and CDR2 YYDKDF (reference sequence). The CDR3 loop reads CATSRDGEFYNEQFF. The CDR3 DNA reads as TGTGCCACCAGCAGAGATGGGGAGTTCTACAATGAGCAGTTCTTC.

The gene calls are TRBV25-1 and TRBJ1-2, with D possibly matching TRBD1 (5 bases). CDR1 is MGHDK, CDR2 SYGVNS, per germline. V was clipped by 3 bases and J by 4 bases, with 15 bases between them. The CDR3 contains 15 residues. The CDR3 is CASSDPTVSRYGYTF. For the CDR3, the DNA is TGTGCCAGCAGTGACCCGACAGTTTCCCGCTATGGCTACACCTTC.

The chain is built from TRBV28 and TRBJ2-7, with 10 bases that match TRBD1. The length of the CDR3 is 14 residues. Germline CDR1 is MDHEN and CDR2 is SYDVKM. The junction had 8 bases not matched to a gene; V was cut back by 7 bases and J by 5 bases. The CDR3 nucleotides read TGTGCCAGCACCCGACCGACAGGGGGCCACGAGCAGTACTTC. Translating gives CASTRPTGGHEQYF. Complete variable domain (other parts from reference TRBV28 and TRBJ2-7): DVKVTQSSRYLVKRTGEKVFLECVQDMDHENMFWYRQDPGLGLRLIYFSYDVKMKEKGDIPEGYSVSREKKERFSLILESASTNQTSMYLCASTRPTGGHEQYFGPGTRLTVT.

The rearrangement uses TRBV7-3 and TRBJ2-2; D possibly corresponds to TRBD2 (5 bases). Germline CDR1 reads SGHTA; CDR2 reads FQGTGA. CDR3 length: 15 amino acids. V dropped 3 bases and J dropped 3 bases, with 11 bases sitting between them. Here the CDR3 reads CASSFFGSDTGELFF. The CDR3 DNA is TGTGCCAGCAGCTTCTTTGGGAGCGACACCGGGGAGCTGTTTTTT.

The rearrangement joins TRBV28 to TRBJ2-5; D possibly corresponds to TRBD2 (7 bases). Trimming stripped 6 bases from V and 3 bases from J, with 20 bases between. The CDR3 has 16 residues. Germline V gives CDR1 MDHEN, CDR2 SYDVKM. CDR3 sequence (DNA): TGTGCCAGCAGCCCGGGGCGGGGGCCATCAAAAGAGACCCAGTACTTC. Translating gives CASSPGRGPSKETQYF.

This clone has only a few counts. The J gene is TRBJ1-6, the V gene TRBV30; 7 positions match TRBD1. CDR3 size: 16 residues. Looked up from germline, CDR1 is GTSNPN and CDR2 is SVGIG (reference sequence). V shed 2 bases and J 9 bases; nucleotides not matched to a gene: 13. Here the CDR3 DNA reads TGTGCCTGGAGTAAAAGGGGACAGTGGGAGTCTTCACCCCTCCACTTT. Translation: CAWSKRGQWESSPLHF.

The chain joins TRBV7-6 to TRBJ2-3, with a weak D call TRBD1 (6 bases). This CDR3 contains 17 residues. V gave up 3 bases and J gave up 2 bases, with 18 bases separating them. The germline CDR1 and CDR2 sequences are SGHVS and FNYEAQ. The CDR3: CASSFGTPSGYTDTQYF. DNA of the CDR3: TGTGCCAGCAGCTTTGGGACACCTTCGGGGTACACAGATACGCAGTATTTT. Full variable domain (rest looked up from reference TRBV7-6 and TRBJ2-3): GAGVSQSPRYKVTKRGQDVALRCDPISGHVSLYWYRQALGQGPEFLTYFNYEAQQDKSGLPNDRFSAERPEGSISTLTIQRTEQRDSAMYRCASSFGTPSGYTDTQYFGPGTRLTVL.

The chain couples TRBV28 to TRBJ1-3; TRBD1 aligns across 7 bases. Germline-derived CDR1 and CDR2 are MDHEN and SYDVKM. The CDR3 runs 15 residues. V shed 5 bases and J 2 bases; nucleotides not matched to a gene: 6. This CDR3 is CASSLKQGAGNTIYF. The CDR3 DNA reads TGTGCCAGCAGTCTAAAGCAGGGGGCTGGAAACACCATATATTTT.

This chain links TRBV30 with TRBJ1-5, with D hard to call. Germline V gene data show CDR1 as GTSNPN and CDR2 as SVGIG (reference sequence). V was shortened by 3 bases and J by 7 bases, with 13 bases between the two germline ends. The CDR3 has 13 amino acids. The CDR3 spells CAWSGSRGQPQHF. The CDR3 region has the DNA TGTGCCTGGAGCGGTAGTAGAGGGCAGCCCCAGCATTTT. Looking up the rest from reference TRBV30 and TRBJ1-5 gives the full variable domain: SQTIHQWPATLVQPVGSPLSLECTVEGTSNPNLYWYRQAAGRGLQLLFYSVGIGQISSEVPQNLSASRPQDRQFILSSKKLLLSDSGFYLCAWSGSRGQPQHFGDGTRLSIL.

The V gene is TRBV15, the J gene TRBJ1-1, with D uncertain. Germline lookup yields CDR1 LNHNV and CDR2 YYDKDF (reference sequence). V gave up 6 bases and J gave up 5 bases, with 10 bases separating them. The CDR3 is made up of 12 amino acids. The CDR3 bases are TGTGCCACCAGATTCGGGGAAACTGAAGCTTTCTTT. It is translated as CATRFGETEAFF.

The sample holds one count of this clone. Here the CDR3 reads CASGSLAGGRSEQYF. CDR3 DNA: TGTGCTAGTGGTTCATTAGCGGGGGGGCGCAGCGAGCAGTACTTC. The chain links TRBV12-5 to TRBJ2-7, with 11 nucleotides matching TRBD2. With 4 bases clipped from V and 6 bases from J, the junction kept 8 bases outside the gene matches. CDR3 size: 15 residues. CDR1 and CDR2 from the germline V gene are LGHNT and FRNRAP.

The chain combines TRBV5-1 with TRBJ2-2; 7 bases are shared with TRBD2. Germline V gene sequence: CDR1 SGHRS, CDR2 YFSETQ. The CDR3 is 16 residues long. The J segment lost 0 bases and the V segment lost 2 bases, leaving 4 bases of the junction unmatched. The CDR3 DNA reads TGCGCCAGCAGCTTCGGGGGGTCTGCGAACACCGGGGAGCTGTTTTTT. Protein sequence: CASSFGGSANTGELFF.